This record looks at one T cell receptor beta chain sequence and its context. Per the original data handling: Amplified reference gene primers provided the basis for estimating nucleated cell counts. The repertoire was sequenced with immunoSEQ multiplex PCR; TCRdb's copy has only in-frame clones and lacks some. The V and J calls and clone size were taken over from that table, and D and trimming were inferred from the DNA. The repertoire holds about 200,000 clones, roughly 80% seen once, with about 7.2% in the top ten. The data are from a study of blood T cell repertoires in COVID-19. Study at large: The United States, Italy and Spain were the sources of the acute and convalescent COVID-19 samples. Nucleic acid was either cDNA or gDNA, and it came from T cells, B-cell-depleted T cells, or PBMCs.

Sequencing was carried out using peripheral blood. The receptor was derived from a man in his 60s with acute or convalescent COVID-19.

CDR3 loop: CASSVFPRLDEQFF. In nucleotides, the CDR3 is TGTGCCAGCAGCGTTTTCCCAAGACTGGATGAGCAGTTCTTC. The V gene is TRBV9, the J gene TRBJ2-1; unclear D gene. Trimming took off 2 bases at V and 8 bases at J, with 14 bases between the two ends. The germline CDR1 and CDR2 sequences are SGDLS and YYNGEE. CDR3 size: 14 residues.